The TCR beta chain described here comes from a study of blood T cell repertoires in COVID-19. As handled by the study authors: Using reference gene primer amplification, nucleated cell counts were estimated. Assay: immunoSEQ multiplex PCR; the TCRdb copy retains only in-frame clones and omits some. V and J calls plus clone size are reproduced from that table; the DNA served to infer D and trimming. The data show just over 200,000 clones, around 84% seen once. This clone occurred once. CDR1 is KGHSH, CDR2 LQKENI, per germline. There are 13 residues in the CDR3. The trim removed 6 bases at V and 9 bases at J, leaving 3 bases unmatched.

This receptor was identified in a man older than 75 with acute or convalescent COVID-19. Specimen: peripheral blood. This chain links TRBV18 with TRBJ2-1; 12 positions match TRBD2. The CDR3 bases are TGTGCCAGCTCCCAGGGACTAGCGGGTGAGCAGTTCTTC. Amino acids: CASSQGLAGEQFF.